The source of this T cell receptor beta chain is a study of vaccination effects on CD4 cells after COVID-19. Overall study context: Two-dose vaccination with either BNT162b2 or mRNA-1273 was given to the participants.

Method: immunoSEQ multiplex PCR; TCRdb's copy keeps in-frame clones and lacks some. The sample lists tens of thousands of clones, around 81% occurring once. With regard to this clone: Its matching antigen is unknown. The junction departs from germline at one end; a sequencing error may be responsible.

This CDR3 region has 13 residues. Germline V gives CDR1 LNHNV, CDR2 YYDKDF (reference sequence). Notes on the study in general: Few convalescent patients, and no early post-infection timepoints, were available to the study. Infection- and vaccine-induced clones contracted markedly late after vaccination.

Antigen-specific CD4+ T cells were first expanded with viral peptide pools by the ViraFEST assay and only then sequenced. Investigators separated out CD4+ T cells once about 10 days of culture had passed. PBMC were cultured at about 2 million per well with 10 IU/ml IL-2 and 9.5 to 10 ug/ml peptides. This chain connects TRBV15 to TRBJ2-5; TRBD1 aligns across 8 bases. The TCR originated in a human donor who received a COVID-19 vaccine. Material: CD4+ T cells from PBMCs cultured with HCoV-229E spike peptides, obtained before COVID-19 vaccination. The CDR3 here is CATSRRDRGMRNF. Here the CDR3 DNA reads TGTGCCACCAGCAGACGAGACAGGGGTATGAGGAACTTC.